Here is one T cell receptor (beta chain) with its context. The data are from a study of blood T cell repertoires in COVID-19. Study-wide background: Whether acute or convalescent, the COVID-19 samples came from the United States, Italy and Spain.

This CDR3 is 14 amino acids long. V lost 7 bases and J lost 4; bases outside the gene matches: 9. Germline V gene data show CDR1 as MNHEY and CDR2 as SVGAGI. In the study's own analysis: Estimation of nucleated cell counts relied on the amplification of reference gene primers. Profiling relied on immunoSEQ multiplex PCR, and the TCRdb table lists in-frame clones only, not all of them. From that table come the V and J calls and clone size; the DNA was used to work out D and trimming. Found here are about 400,000 clones, around 87% of them singletons; the top ten hold about 2.9%. This sequence was found in a human donor in a cohort sampled during active COVID-19. The rearrangement joins TRBV6-5 to TRBJ1-1; 7 bases are a match to TRBD1. The specimen sequenced was peripheral blood. The CDR3 sequence is CASIRTGGSTEAFF. As DNA, the CDR3 is TGTGCCAGCATTAGGACAGGTGGGAGCACTGAAGCTTTCTTT.